Sequencing of this TCR beta chain was carried out in a study of blood T cells in healthy people across ages. Total RNA, at least 6 micrograms per sample, was extracted from PBMCs. The germline V gene has CDR1 SGHRS and CDR2 YFSETQ. The CDR3 sequence is 14 residues long. With 7 bases clipped from V and 5 bases from J, the junction kept 7 bases outside the gene matches. A sample-barcoded 5' primer and a J-beta primer mix were used in a second PCR of roughly 7 to 12 cycles. With 12 random nucleotides, a template-switch adaptor tagged each individual cDNA molecule. TCRdb itself ran the 5' RACE reads through MiXCR, one entry per CDR3 protein. The sample contains around 1,500,000 distinct CDR3 sequences, about 43% of which appear only once. This clonotype has more than one count but fewer than ten. Its antigen remains unknown. Findings of the study overall: Expanded clonotype changes were possibly confounded by unknown donor CMV status. Both naive CD4+ cell counts and diversity were greater in long-lived donors than in aged donors.

This chain links TRBV5-1 with TRBJ2-3, with TRBD2 matching 10 bases. Sequenced input: blood. This TCR derives from a woman under 30 in good health. DNA of the CDR3: TGCGCCAGCCGAGGGACTAGCGTCAGAGATACGCAGTATTTT. This sequence encodes CASRGTSVRDTQYF.